Sequencing of this T cell receptor (beta chain) was carried out in a study of cytomegalovirus exposure and HLA in healthy donors (dated by TCRdb to between 2016 and 2019). Background for the entire study: An earlier analysis of approximately 640 of the donors reported about 250 Gb of sequence data and approximately 110 million unique TCR beta sequences from some 180 million T cells. An early release covering around 630 HLA-typed donors comprised about 300 gigabases of sequencing data and around 86 million unique TCR sequences. Among the approximately 420 genotyped donors, roughly 80% belonged to the genetic ancestry cluster associated with self-reported Caucasian donors. The aim of the study was to test whether cataloging public T cell receptors could identify signatures of past pathogen exposure. The T cell repertoires of 550 to 850 subjects were profiled by immunosequencing and related to cytomegalovirus serostatus. Besides the first cohort of hundreds of subjects, a separate validation cohort made up of roughly 130 different subjects was used. The study combined high-throughput TCR immunosequencing, statistical association of individual TCRs with disease status, and machine learning to predict cytomegalovirus infection status. A later analysis re-analyzed previously published TCR beta repertoires from 650 to 800 donors and added high-resolution HLA genotyping to study TCR occurrence patterns. Rather than drawing on any new phenotypic data, the later analysis identified candidate immune exposures from TCR beta sequences and the way those sequences occurred across donors. In an earlier analysis of roughly 580 of the donors, high-throughput TCR beta sequencing was used to judge whether each TCR beta V gene segment behaved as functional or pseudogenic. Donor age, sex, ethnicity and CMV serostatus were compiled alongside the repertoire data. In a later genetic analysis, genome-wide SNP genotypes for about 65% of the roughly 670 donors were used, and that subset was treated as a discovery cohort. Every repertoire in the discovery cohort had been generated on one and the same sequencing platform. HLA typing covered class I and class II loci at four-digit resolution. The number of donors typed differed by locus, with 629-630 for A, B, C, DRB1 and DQB1, roughly 520 for DQA1, 606 for DPA1, and under 490 for DPB1. Roughly five DR-DQ haplotypes were handled as single units for association and clustering, since linkage in the cohort was strong. Across approximately 400 genotyped donors of the cohort, an average of roughly 250,000 unique TCR beta nucleotide sequences per donor were sequenced, and roughly a sixth of those sequences were non-productive. The paper as a whole reports these results and caveats: According to a later analysis, TCR association rates differed among HLA loci, with DRB1 alleles showing the most associated TCRs and HLA-C alleles showing the fewest. Because HLA typing was missing for some donors at each locus, association tests included only the typed subset. Broadly in line with IMGT annotations, most TCR beta V segments showed up in productive rearrangements about 90% or about 30% of the time in an earlier analysis of 450 to 750 of the donors. It was suggested by the authors that the approach could potentially be generalized to other disease states and immunological phenotypes. A later genetic analysis associated a missense DCLRE1C variant with V-gene and J-gene trimming of TCR beta chains, and an independent cohort replicated the association. A total of roughly 160 TCR beta chains were listed by the study as associated with cytomegalovirus. A further reported finding was that TCR beta sequences accurately predicted the HLA-A and HLA-B alleles for most subjects in the first cohort. Most TCR sequences were observed very rarely across donors, whereas some public TCRs were present in many individuals. Several of the top co-occurrence clusters appeared to be linked to parvovirus B19, influenza, CMV and Epstein-Barr virus, according to a later analysis. Some IMGT-functional V segments, including TRBV6-2 and TRBV6-3, could not be told apart with the 87-base-pair reads, so those segments were excluded. Sequencing depth was assumed to be roughly uniform across donors in the presence/absence analyses, though that assumption may not hold. The earlier analysis of approximately 590 of the donors excluded about 16 rarely observed V segments, including chromosome 9 orphons, because counts were too low. Assigning TCR associations to individual alleles was difficult when HLA alleles, especially DR and DQ, strongly co-occurred. At a false discovery rate of 0.05, a later analysis linked fewer than 20,000 TCR beta sequences to specific HLA alleles. In a later analysis, HLA-associated TCR beta chains were found to be more clonally expanded and to have lower generation probabilities than equally common non-associated chains. In vitro tests confirmed that a few of the cytomegalovirus-associated TCR beta chains recognize cytomegalovirus antigens. The classifier was reported to diagnose cytomegalovirus status with high specificity and sensitivity in both the original and validation cohorts. In this cohort, only TCR beta chains were sequenced, and detectable features were limited by the absence of alpha or paired-chain data. Correlated functional status among segregating V segments might be attributable to linkage disequilibrium, but an unknown experimental factor could not be ruled out. Most CMV-associated TCR beta chains appeared to be HLA-restricted in a later analysis, and the HLA associations seemed to be driven largely by CMV exposure. A later genetic analysis reported fewer N-insertions in productive TCRs among donors in an Asian-associated ancestry cluster than the approximately 700-donor mean. The sequencing pipeline was judged likely to have produced a cluster of highly shared sequence variants as a technical artifact. Immune exposure information for the cohort was limited to CMV serostatus.

The cohort was made up of hundreds of healthy bone marrow donors. All cohort members were sampled while nominally healthy, although unrecorded immune exposures were likely present. Of the 690 or so cohort members, approximately 280 had positive CMV serostatus and around 350 had negative CMV serostatus, and CMV serostatus was not recorded for the donor. Every donor gave a peripheral blood sample, and the peripheral blood mononuclear cells from that sample were used for TCR beta sequencing. Genomic DNA was extracted from the blood cell samples with the Qiagen DNeasy Blood Extraction Kit. Library creation used the immunoSEQ multiplex PCR assay. For the multiplex PCR, a mixture combining 60 forward primers for TCR Vbeta segments and 13 reverse primers for TCR Jbeta segments was used. Amplification of the CDR3 region of rearranged TCR beta genes was performed with a multiplex PCR assay on genomic DNA. The amplified TCR beta libraries were sequenced on the Illumina HiSeq System as 87-base-pair reads. The authors processed their data as follows. A later analysis tallied around 80 million unique TCR beta chains across the 640 or so repertoires, and around 9.9 million of those chains were shared by two or more donors. To remove PCR and sequencing errors, raw reads were error-corrected and collapsed into unique sequences using a nearest-neighbor algorithm that merged closely related sequences. V, D and J gene segments were assigned by aligning CDR3 sequences to IMGT reference sequences. Each retained sequence needed at least a six-nucleotide match to both a V gene segment and a J gene segment. A rearrangement was called productive if the CDR3 had no stop codons and remained in frame with V and J, and every other rearrangement was called non-productive. Following IMGT convention, CDR3 was defined as the stretch from the second conserved V-encoded cysteine to the conserved J-encoded phenylalanine. In an earlier analysis of roughly 580 of the donors, sequences lacking an unambiguous match to a single V gene segment were excluded. An earlier analysis of fewer than 750 of the donors classified V segments as functional when productive rearrangements were above 56.7% and as segregating when the standard deviation between donors was above 5%. To diagnose cytomegalovirus status from the catalog of TCR beta chain sequences, a statistical classification framework was built. V and J gene assignment, in a later analysis, came from comparing TCR nucleotide sequences with IMGT/GENE-DB human TR gene sequences. In a later analysis, CDR3 sequences and most-parsimonious VDJ recombination scenarios were assigned using the TCRdist pipeline. In a later analysis, each TCR beta chain was defined by its CDR3 amino acid sequence together with its V-gene family, and reads lacking a unique V-gene family were excluded. To address suspected cross-contamination and a sequencing artifact, a later analysis removed around 600 highly shared, low-generation-probability nucleotide sequences. In a later analysis, a clonal expansion index for each public chain was calculated from normalized within-repertoire ranks of inferred template counts. Generation probabilities in a later analysis came from a VDJ recombination model fitted to out-of-frame rearrangements, and those results were checked against IGoR. In a later analysis, hypergeometric tests were used to score TCR-TCR, TCR-HLA and TCR-CMV co-occurrence, with a repertoire-size bias correction applied to TCR pairs. To estimate false discovery rates, a later analysis permuted the HLA or CMV assignments 20 times. In a later analysis, co-occurring TCRs were grouped using DBSCAN, and TCRdist sequence similarity was added for clustering within HLA-allele-positive subsets. Repertoires with fewer than 30,000 or more than 120,000 public chains, plus five repertoires with anomalous nucleotide sharing, were excluded from co-occurrence clustering. Imported from immuneACCESS, the table was reduced by TCRdb to in-frame sequences with V and J called. These copies leave out some clones; in studies compared against another copy, an unresolved V gene accounts for under half, and the cause of the remainder is not known. The V and J calls and the clone size are those of that table, but D and trimming were determined from the DNA. For this sample there are approximately 150,000 clones; around 85% appear just once. The top ten clones comprise roughly 2% of the sample.

The CDR3 starts with the cysteine, ends with the phenylalanine, and has 15 residues. Only the CDR3 DNA is retained, 45 bases long and in frame from the first base. The germline V gene encodes CDR1 SGHTA and CDR2 FQGNSA. Between the V and J ends, shortened by 5 bases and 5 bases respectively, the junction contains 15 bases. About this clone itself: The specificity of this receptor is unknown. Qualities for individual bases were not recorded, and no much larger clone is one base off.

The rearrangement joined TRBV7-2 to TRBJ1-4, with TRBD1 as a weak D call on 5 bases. Sequenced material: PBMCs. This receptor was taken from a human donor in good health. The CDR3 is CASSPGGEANEKLFF. The DNA reads TGTGCCAGCAGCCCCGGAGGGGAGGCCAATGAAAAACTGTTTTTT.